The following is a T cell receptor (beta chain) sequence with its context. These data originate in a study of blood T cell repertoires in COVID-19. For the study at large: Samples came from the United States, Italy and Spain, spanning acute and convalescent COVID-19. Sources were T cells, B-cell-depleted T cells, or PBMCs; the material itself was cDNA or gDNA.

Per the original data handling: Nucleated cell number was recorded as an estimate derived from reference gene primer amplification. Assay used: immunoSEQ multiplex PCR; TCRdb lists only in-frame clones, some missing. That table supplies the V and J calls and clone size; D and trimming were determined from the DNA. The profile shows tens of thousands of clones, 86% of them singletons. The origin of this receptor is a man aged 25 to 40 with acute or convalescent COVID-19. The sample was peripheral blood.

CDR3 sequence: CAISGDRETGYTF. The CDR3 nucleotides read TGTGCCATCAGTGGCGACAGGGAAACTGGCTACACCTTC. The V and J genes are TRBV10-3 and TRBJ1-2; 7 positions agree with TRBD1. This CDR3 has 13 residues. Germline V gene sequence: CDR1 ENHRY, CDR2 SYGVKD. The V segment lost 4 bases and the J segment 7 bases; nucleotides outside the gene matches: 6.